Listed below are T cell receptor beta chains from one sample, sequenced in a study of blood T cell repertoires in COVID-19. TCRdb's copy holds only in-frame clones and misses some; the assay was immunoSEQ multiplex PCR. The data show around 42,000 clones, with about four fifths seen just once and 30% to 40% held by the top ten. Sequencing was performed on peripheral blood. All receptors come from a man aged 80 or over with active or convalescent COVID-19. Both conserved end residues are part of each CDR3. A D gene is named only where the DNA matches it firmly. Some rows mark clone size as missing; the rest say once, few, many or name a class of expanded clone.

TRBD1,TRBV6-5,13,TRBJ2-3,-,CASRLTGTDTQYF,TGTGCCAGCAGGTTGACAGGGACAGATACGCAGTATTTT
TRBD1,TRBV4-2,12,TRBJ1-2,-,CASSQAGGGYTF,TGTGCCAGCAGCCAAGCAGGGGGAGGCTACACCTTC
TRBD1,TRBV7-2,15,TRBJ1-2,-,CASSLVGGQGDGYTF,TGTGCCAGCAGCTTAGTAGGGGGACAGGGGGATGGCTACACCTTC
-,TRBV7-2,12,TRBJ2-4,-,CASSSPGGIQYF,TGTGCCAGCAGCTCACCCGGGGGCATTCAGTACTTC
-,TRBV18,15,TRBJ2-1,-,CASSPSFFGGNEQFF,TGTGCCAGCTCACCGTCCTTTTTCGGAGGCAATGAGCAGTTCTTC
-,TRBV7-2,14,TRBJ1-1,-,CASSFQDRATEAFF,TGTGCCAGCAGCTTCCAAGACAGAGCCACTGAAGCTTTCTTT
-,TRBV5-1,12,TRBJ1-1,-,CASSLRGTEAFF,TGCGCCAGCAGCTTGAGGGGCACTGAAGCTTTCTTT
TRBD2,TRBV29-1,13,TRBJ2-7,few,CSVVGTSSYEQYF,TGCAGCGTTGTGGGGACTAGTTCGTACGAGCAGTACTTC
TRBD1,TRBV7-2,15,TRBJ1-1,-,CASSSLDRRNTEAFF,TGTGCCAGCAGCTCCCTGGACAGGCGGAACACTGAAGCTTTCTTT
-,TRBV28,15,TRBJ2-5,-,CASSLGAGLQETQYF,TGTGCCAGCAGTTTAGGGGCAGGACTACAAGAGACCCAGTACTTC
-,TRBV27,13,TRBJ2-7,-,CASSLYVSYEQYF,TGTGCCAGCAGTTTATATGTATCCTACGAGCAGTACTTC
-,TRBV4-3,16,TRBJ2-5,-,CASSQDYPGGTETQYF,TGCGCCAGCAGCCAAGACTACCCCGGCGGGACTGAGACCCAGTACTTC
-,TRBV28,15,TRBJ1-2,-,CASSSLLDRTYGYTF,TGTGCCAGCAGTTCCCTCCTAGACAGAACCTATGGCTACACCTTC
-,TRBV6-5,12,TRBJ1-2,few,CASSYVTGSYTF,TGTGCCAGCAGTTACGTAACAGGGAGCTACACCTTC
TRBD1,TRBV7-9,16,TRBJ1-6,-,CASSLGTGGTNSPLHF,TGTGCCAGCAGCTTAGGGACAGGGGGCACGAATTCACCCCTCCACTTT
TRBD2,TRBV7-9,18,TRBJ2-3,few,CASSLGTSGDKGTDTQYF,TGTGCCAGCAGCTTAGGTACTAGCGGGGACAAAGGCACAGATACGCAGTATTTT
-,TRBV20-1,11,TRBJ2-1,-,CSARWSGEQFF,TGCAGTGCAAGGTGGAGCGGCGAGCAGTTCTTC
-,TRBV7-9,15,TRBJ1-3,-,CASSLVLGAGNTIYF,TGTGCCAGCAGCTTGGTATTAGGGGCTGGAAACACCATATATTTT
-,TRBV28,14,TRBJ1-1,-,CASSLRQGNTEAFF,TGTGCCAGCAGTTTAAGGCAGGGTAACACTGAAGCTTTCTTT